This T cell receptor beta chain was recovered during a study of tumor and adjacent non-tumor tissue in lung cancer. Per the germline V gene, CDR1 is SQVTM and CDR2 is ANQGSEA. This CDR3 region has 14 residues. With 4 bases removed from V and 0 bases from J, the gap between germline ends came to 13 bases. Study outcomes and limitations: In normal lung, the top 100 clones were significantly more dominant than in tumor. TCR diversity was significantly greater in tumor than normal lung tissue. Higher tumor TCR diversity was associated with shorter survival.

This clonotype was counted between two and nine times. The target antigen is unknown. This sample's RNA came from whole unsorted tissue. TCRbeta libraries were built with three rounds of nested PCR, modified from ARM-PCR. TCRdb reprocessed the multiplex PCR reads with MiXCR, giving one entry per CDR3 protein. In the table there are about 110,000 distinct CDR3 sequences, 84% of which are singletons. This TCR derives from a man aged 65-85 years with non-small cell lung cancer. Material for sequencing was lung tumor tissue. The chain recombines TRBV29-1 with TRBJ2-7; D unclear. The CDR3 region is CSVGGRRGSYEQYF. The CDR3 DNA reads as TGCAGCGTTGGGGGTCGCCGCGGCTCCTACGAGCAGTACTTC.